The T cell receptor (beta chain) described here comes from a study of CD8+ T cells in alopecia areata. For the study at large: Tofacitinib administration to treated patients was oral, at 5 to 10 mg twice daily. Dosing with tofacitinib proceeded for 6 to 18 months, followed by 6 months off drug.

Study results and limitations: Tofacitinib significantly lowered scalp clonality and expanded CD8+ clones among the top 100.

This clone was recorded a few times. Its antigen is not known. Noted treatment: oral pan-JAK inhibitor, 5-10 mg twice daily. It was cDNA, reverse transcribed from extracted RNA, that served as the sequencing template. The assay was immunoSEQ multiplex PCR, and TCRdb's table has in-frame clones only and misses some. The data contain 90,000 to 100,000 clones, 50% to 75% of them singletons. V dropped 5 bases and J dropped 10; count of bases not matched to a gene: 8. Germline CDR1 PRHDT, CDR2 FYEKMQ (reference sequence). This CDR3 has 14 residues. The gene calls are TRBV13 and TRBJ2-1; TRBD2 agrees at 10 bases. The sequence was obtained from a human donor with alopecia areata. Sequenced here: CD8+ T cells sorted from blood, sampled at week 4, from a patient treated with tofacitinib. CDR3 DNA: TGTGCCAGCAGCCTGGGACTAGCGCTGCAGGAGCAGTTCTTC. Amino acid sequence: CASSLGLALQEQFF.